The entry below describes one T cell receptor beta chain. Its cognate antigen is unknown. Trimming removed 4 bases at V and 3 bases at J, with 12 bases between. Germline-derived CDR1 and CDR2 are MDHEN and SYDVKM. The CDR3 totals 14 residues. This specimen belongs to a study of T cell clonotyping in hematopoietic cell transplantation. Study details: Pretransplant recipient samples were taken after cytoreduction. Study-wide results and limits: Graft donor and pretransplant recipient Inverse Simpson Index values predicted broader posttransplant TCR diversity.

Time point reported: recipient sample about 28 days before transplant, after cytoreduction. The protocol was immunoSEQ multiplex PCR, while the TCRdb copy is restricted to in-frame clones and leaves out a portion. The sample lists 6,500 to 7,000 clones, about 86% seen once, with 3.6% in the top ten. The TCR originated in a man aged 30 to 45 with acute myeloid leukemia. Some clones in this sample may be carry-over from other donors' samples. The genes are TRBV28 and TRBJ1-1; D might be TRBD1 (5 bases). This sample comprised peripheral blood mononuclear cells, obtained before stem cell transplant. As DNA, the CDR3 is TGTGCCAGCAGTTCCGGGACCCCCGACACTGAAGCTTTCTTT. It yields the protein CASSSGTPDTEAFF.